These T cell receptor beta chains were read from a single sample in a study of spatial heterogeneity in lung cancer. TCRdb used MiXCR to reprocess the 5' RACE reads, holding one entry per CDR3 protein. Altogether some 22,000 distinct CDR3 sequences are present, 4% to 6% being singletons, with the ten largest covering more than 4%. This material consisted of PBMCs, taken at surgery. The source is a male donor with early-stage non-small cell lung cancer. Both conserved end residues are part of each CDR3. D genes are given only for firm matches. Only some rows state a clone size, as once, few, many or a class for expanded clones.

-	TRBV10-1	TRBJ2-3	medium-sized	TGCGCCAGCAGTACACCTTCCCAGAGGGATACGCAGTATTTT	CASSTPSQRDTQYF
TRBD1	TRBV7-9	TRBJ2-7	many	TGTGCCAGCAGCTTGGAAGCCGGGACAGGGGGCCACGAGCAGTACTTC	CASSLEAGTGGHEQYF
TRBD2	TRBV5-1	TRBJ2-3	many	TGCGCCAGCAGCACCGAGCGGGGTAGGACAGATACGCAGTATTTT	CASSTERGRTDTQYF
-	TRBV19	TRBJ1-6	medium-sized	TGTGCCAGTAGTATTCACGGCGATTCACCCCTCCACTTT	CASSIHGDSPLHF
TRBD1	TRBV5-6	TRBJ2-7	many	TGTGCCAGCAGCTTGTTGACAGGGTCCTACGAGCAGTACTTC	CASSLLTGSYEQYF
-	TRBV19	TRBJ2-4	few	TGTGCCAGTAGTATCGGGCGGAGAGTAGCCAAAAACATTCAGTACTTC	CASSIGRRVAKNIQYF
-	TRBV7-8	TRBJ2-1	-	TGTGCCAGCAGCCAACTGGACGGAAGCTCCTACAATGAGCAGTTCTTC	CASSQLDGSSYNEQFF
TRBD2	TRBV19	TRBJ2-1	-	TGTGCCAGTTCCGGACTAGCGCACAGCTACAATGAGCAGTTCTTC	CASSGLAHSYNEQFF
-	TRBV12-3/TRBV12-4	TRBJ2-3	many	TGTGCCAGCAGTCTCCGCCAGGCAGATACGCAGTATTTT	CASSLRQADTQYF
-	TRBV20-1	TRBJ2-4	-	TGCAGTGCTAGGTGGGGGGCAGTCGGAAACATTCAGTACTTC	CSARWGAVGNIQYF
-	TRBV12-3/TRBV12-4	TRBJ1-4	many	TGTGCCAGCAGTTTAGGGGGAAGCGGGGAAAAACTGTTTTTT	CASSLGGSGEKLFF
-	TRBV6-2/TRBV6-3	TRBJ1-5	many	TGTGCCAGCAGTTACTCGAATGACGGGGCTGTGAGCAATCAGCCCCAGCATTTT	CASSYSNDGAVSNQPQHF
-	TRBV7-3	TRBJ1-2	many	TGTGCCAGCAGCCCCGGGGGCGTGGCGGGAGGCTACACCTTC	CASSPGGVAGGYTF
-	TRBV7-9	TRBJ1-6	medium-sized	TGTGCCAGCAGCTACCGGGACCCTAATTCACCCCTCCACTTT	CASSYRDPNSPLHF
-	TRBV7-2	TRBJ2-1	many	TGTGCCAGCAGCTTAGCGGCTATGGTCGGAGGCAATGAGCAGTTCTTC	CASSLAAMVGGNEQFF
-	TRBV27	TRBJ2-3	many	TGTGCCAGCAGTCGGAGGGTGGCGGAGCCGGATACGCAGTATTTT	CASSRRVAEPDTQYF
-	TRBV7-6	TRBJ2-5	many	TGTGCCAGCAGCTTAGGGTCCGGGGGGACCCAGTACTTC	CASSLGSGGTQYF
-	TRBV7-9	TRBJ2-7	many	TGTGCCAGCAGCTTAGTCGCAGGCTCCTACGAGCAGTACTTC	CASSLVAGSYEQYF
-	TRBV20-1	TRBJ1-1	many	TGCAGTGCTAGACCACAGGGGAACACTGAAGCTTTCTTT	CSARPQGNTEAFF
TRBD2	TRBV5-1	TRBJ2-5	many	TGCGCCAGCAGACAACTAGGGCGGGAGGGCCGAGAGACCCAGTACTTC	CASRQLGREGRETQYF
TRBD2	TRBV6-5	TRBJ2-1	few	TGTGCCAGCAGTCCCTACGCCGGGACTAGCGGGAGTAGTGAGCAGTTCTTC	CASSPYAGTSGSSEQFF
-	TRBV28	TRBJ1-5	many	TGTGCCAGCAGTAGGACAGTTAATCAGCCCCAGCATTTT	CASSRTVNQPQHF
-	TRBV11-1	TRBJ2-2	-	TGTGCCAGCAGCTCCGGAACCTACACCGGGGAGCTGTTTTTT	CASSSGTYTGELFF
-	TRBV3-1	TRBJ2-3	many	TGTGCCAGCAGCCAAGATTCAGCACGGGATACGCAGTATTTT	CASSQDSARDTQYF
TRBD1	TRBV6-6	TRBJ2-5	many	TGTGCCAGCAGTTACCCCGACAGGGCCCAAGAGACCCAGTACTTC	CASSYPDRAQETQYF
-	TRBV30	TRBJ1-5	few	TGTGCCTGGAGTACCCCGGGCAGCGGCAATCAGCCCCAGCATTTT	CAWSTPGSGNQPQHF
-	TRBV7-2	TRBJ1-4	many	TGTGCCAGCAGCATGAACGGGGTAACTAATGAAAAACTGTTTTTT	CASSMNGVTNEKLFF
-	TRBV6-2/TRBV6-3	TRBJ1-2	many	TGTGCCAGCAGTTACGAACCCCTCCGTGGCTACACCTTC	CASSYEPLRGYTF
-	TRBV15	TRBJ1-1	many	TGTGCCACCAGCAGAGATGGCCGGGGGACTTTCTTT	CATSRDGRGTFF
-	TRBV5-6	TRBJ1-2	many	TGTGCCAGCAGCTTCGGGATGAGGAGCTACACCTTC	CASSFGMRSYTF
-	TRBV12-3/TRBV12-4	TRBJ1-2	many	TGTGCCAGCAGTTTACAGGGGAAACCTGGCTACACCTTC	CASSLQGKPGYTF
-	TRBV7-8	TRBJ2-6	many	TGTGCCAGCAGCTTAGGGAGGGACTCTGGGGCCAACGTCCTGACTTTC	CASSLGRDSGANVLTF
-	TRBV15	TRBJ1-5	many	TGTGCCACCAGCAGAGAAGGATATAGCAATCAGCCCCAGCATTTT	CATSREGYSNQPQHF
-	TRBV5-1	TRBJ1-3	medium-sized	TGCGCCAGCAGCTTGTGGCAGGGTGGTGGAAACACCATATATTTT	CASSLWQGGGNTIYF
TRBD2	TRBV6-2/TRBV6-3	TRBJ2-7	many	TGTGCCAGCAAGATGAGGACTAGCGCCTACGAGCAGTACTTC	CASKMRTSAYEQYF
-	TRBV6-5	TRBJ1-5	many	TGTGCCAGCAGTTTCAATCAGCCCCAGCATTTT	CASSFNQPQHF
-	TRBV6-2/TRBV6-3	TRBJ1-6	many	TGTGCCAGCTCTGAGGTGGGGGATTCACCCCTCCACTTT	CASSEVGDSPLHF
-	TRBV11-1	TRBJ1-2	-	TGTGCCAGCAGCTTAACAACAGGTGGGGCGTTCGATGGCTACACCTTC	CASSLTTGGAFDGYTF
TRBD2	TRBV28	TRBJ2-7	-	TGTGCCAGCAGACCGGGGGGGGATCCCTACGAGCAGTACTTC	CASRPGGDPYEQYF
TRBD1	TRBV2	TRBJ2-7	many	TGTGCCAGCAGTGATGTTGGCCTCAAGACAGGGATCTACGAGCAGTACTTC	CASSDVGLKTGIYEQYF
-	TRBV11-2	TRBJ2-7	many	TGTGCCAGCAGCTTAGGGTTCTACGAGCAGTACTTC	CASSLGFYEQYF
-	TRBV7-9	TRBJ2-5	many	TGTGCCAGCAGCTTAGATGGGACCCAGTACTTC	CASSLDGTQYF
TRBD2	TRBV6-2/TRBV6-3	TRBJ2-3	many	TGTGCCAGCAGGACATCCGGACTAGCGGGGGGGAGCACAGATACGCAGTATTTT	CASRTSGLAGGSTDTQYF
TRBD1	TRBV12-3/TRBV12-4	TRBJ2-6	many	TGTGCCAGCAGTTTATTAGGGACAGGGAACTCTGGGGCCAACGTCCTGACTTTC	CASSLLGTGNSGANVLTF
TRBD2	TRBV7-3	TRBJ2-3	many	TGTGCCAGCAGCTTAAACAGACTAGCGGGGGGCCAAGATACGCAGTATTTT	CASSLNRLAGGQDTQYF
-	TRBV12-3/TRBV12-4	TRBJ2-2	many	TGTGCCAGCAGTAAACTAAGGGGAGGGAACACCGGGGAGCTGTTTTTT	CASSKLRGGNTGELFF
TRBD2	TRBV7-2	TRBJ2-1	many	TGTGCCAGCAGCTTAGAAAAGCGGGGGGCGGGCAATGAGCAGTTCTTC	CASSLEKRGAGNEQFF
-	TRBV2	TRBJ2-7	many	TGTGCCAGCAGTGACGATGCCGGGGCACGGGCGCACTTC	CASSDDAGARAHF
TRBD2	TRBV20-1	TRBJ2-3	many	TGCAGTGCTCGACCTAGCGGGAACGCAGATACGCAGTATTTT	CSARPSGNADTQYF
-	TRBV10-1	TRBJ2-7	many	TGCGCCAGCATGGACGCGACCGGCAGCGAGCAGTACTTC	CASMDATGSEQYF